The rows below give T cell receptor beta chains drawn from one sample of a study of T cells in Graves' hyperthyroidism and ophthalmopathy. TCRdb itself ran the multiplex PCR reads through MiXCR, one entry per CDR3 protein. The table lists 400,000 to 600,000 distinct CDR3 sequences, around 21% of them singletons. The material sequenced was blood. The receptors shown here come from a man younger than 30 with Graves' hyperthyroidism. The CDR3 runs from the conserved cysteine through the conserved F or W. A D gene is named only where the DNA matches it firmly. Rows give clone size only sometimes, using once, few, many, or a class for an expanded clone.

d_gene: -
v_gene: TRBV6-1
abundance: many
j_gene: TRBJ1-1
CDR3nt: TGTGCCAGCAGACCGGAGATTTTCTGGAACACTGAAGCTTTCTTT
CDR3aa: CASRPEIFWNTEAFF

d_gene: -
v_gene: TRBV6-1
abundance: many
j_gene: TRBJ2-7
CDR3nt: TGTGCCAGCAGATGGGACGTAAGCAACGAGCAGTACTTC
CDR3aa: CASRWDVSNEQYF

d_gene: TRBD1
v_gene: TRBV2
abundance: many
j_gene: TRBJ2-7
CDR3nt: TGTGCCACTCAACGGGACAGGAGCTCCTACGAGCAGTACTTC
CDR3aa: CATQRDRSSYEQYF

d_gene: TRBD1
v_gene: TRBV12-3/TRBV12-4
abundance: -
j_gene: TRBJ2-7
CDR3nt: TGTGCCAGCAGTTTAGGACAGGGCGATAGGCAGTACTTC
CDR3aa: CASSLGQGDRQYF

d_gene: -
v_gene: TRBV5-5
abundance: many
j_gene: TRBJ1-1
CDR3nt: TGTGCCAGCAAAAGCGTGGGGCAGACTGAAGCTTTCTTT
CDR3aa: CASKSVGQTEAFF

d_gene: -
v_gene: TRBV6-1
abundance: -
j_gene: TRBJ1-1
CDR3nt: TGTGCCAGCAAGAAACAGAGGAACACTGAAGCTTTCTTT
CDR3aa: CASKKQRNTEAFF

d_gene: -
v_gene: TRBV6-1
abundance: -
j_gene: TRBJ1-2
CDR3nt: TGTGCCAGCAGTAAACCGGGTCTCCTATATGGCTACACCTTC
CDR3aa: CASSKPGLLYGYTF

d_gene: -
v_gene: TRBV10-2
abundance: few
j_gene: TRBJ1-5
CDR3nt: TGCGCCAGCAGTGCGTGGGAAGGGGGAGGCAATCAGCCCCAGCATTTT
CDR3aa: CASSAWEGGGNQPQHF

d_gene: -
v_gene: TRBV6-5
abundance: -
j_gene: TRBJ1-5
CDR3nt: TGTGCCAGCAGCCACTCAGGGGTCGTAGCTCAGCCCCAGCATTTT
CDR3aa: CASSHSGVVAQPQHF

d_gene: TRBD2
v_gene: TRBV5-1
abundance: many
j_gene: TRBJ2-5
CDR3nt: TGCGCCAGCAGCTCCGGACTAGCGGGGGCCCAGTACTTC
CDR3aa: CASSSGLAGAQYF

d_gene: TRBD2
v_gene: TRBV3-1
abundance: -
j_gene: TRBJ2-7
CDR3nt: TGTGCCAGCTCCGGAGGATCAGCGGGGGGGCGGAACGAGCAGTACTTC
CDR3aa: CASSGGSAGGRNEQYF

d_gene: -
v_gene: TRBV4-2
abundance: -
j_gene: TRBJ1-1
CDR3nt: TGTGCCAGCAAATGGACGGGCGGCACTGAAGCTTTCTTT
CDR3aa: CASKWTGGTEAFF

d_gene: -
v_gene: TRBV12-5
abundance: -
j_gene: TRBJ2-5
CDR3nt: TGTGCTAGTGGCCCCCCCGGAGAAGAGACCCAGTACTTC
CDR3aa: CASGPPGEETQYF

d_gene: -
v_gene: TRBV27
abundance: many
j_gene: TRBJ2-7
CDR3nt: TGTGCCAGCAGTCCCGGGACAAGATACTACGAGCAGTACTTC
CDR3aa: CASSPGTRYYEQYF

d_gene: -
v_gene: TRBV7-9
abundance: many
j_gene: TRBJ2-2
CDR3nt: TGTGCCAGCAGCTCACCATCGGGGTCCGGGGAGCTGTTTTTT
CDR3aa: CASSSPSGSGELFF

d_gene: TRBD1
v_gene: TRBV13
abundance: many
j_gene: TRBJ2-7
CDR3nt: TGTGCCAGCAGCTTACTTGCCGACAGGGTGATTGGAGAGCAGTACTTC
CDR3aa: CASSLLADRVIGEQYF

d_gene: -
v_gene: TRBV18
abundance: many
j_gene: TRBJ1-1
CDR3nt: TGTGCCAGCTCCGCGGGGGTCGCTGAAGCTTTCTTT
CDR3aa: CASSAGVAEAFF

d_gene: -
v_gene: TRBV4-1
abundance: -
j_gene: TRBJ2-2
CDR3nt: TGCGCCAGCAGCCAACCCTCCACTAGCTATCGGGGCACCGGGGAGCTGTTTTTT
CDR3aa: CASSQPSTSYRGTGELFF

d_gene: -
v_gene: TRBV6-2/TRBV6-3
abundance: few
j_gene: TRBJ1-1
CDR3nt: TGTGCCAGCAGCAAACCTACAGGGAGGAGCACTGAAGCTTTCTTT
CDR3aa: CASSKPTGRSTEAFF

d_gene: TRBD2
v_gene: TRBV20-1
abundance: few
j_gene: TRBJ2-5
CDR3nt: TGCAGTGCTATCCCCGGGACTAGCGGACAAGAGACCCAGTACTTC
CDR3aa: CSAIPGTSGQETQYF

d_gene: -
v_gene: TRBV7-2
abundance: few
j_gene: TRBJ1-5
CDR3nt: TGTGCCAGCAGCTTCCGGGGGGATCCCCAGCATTTT
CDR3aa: CASSFRGDPQHF

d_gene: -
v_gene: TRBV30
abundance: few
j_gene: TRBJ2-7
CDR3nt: TGTGCCTGGAGTCAGGTGAACTACGAGCAGTACTTC
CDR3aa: CAWSQVNYEQYF

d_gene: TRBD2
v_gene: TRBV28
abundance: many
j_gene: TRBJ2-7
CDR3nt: TGTGCCAGCAGTCCACGGGGGACTAGCCCCTTCGAGCAGTACTTC
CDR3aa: CASSPRGTSPFEQYF

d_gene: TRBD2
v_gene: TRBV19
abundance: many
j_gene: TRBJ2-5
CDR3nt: TGTGCCAGTAGTATCGGCGGGGGAGAGACCCAGTACTTC
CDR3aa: CASSIGGGETQYF

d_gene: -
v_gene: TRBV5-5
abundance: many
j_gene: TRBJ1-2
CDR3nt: TGTGCCAGCAGCATAGGGACTTCGACTGGCTACACCTTC
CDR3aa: CASSIGTSTGYTF

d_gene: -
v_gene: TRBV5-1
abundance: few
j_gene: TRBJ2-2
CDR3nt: TGCGCCAGCAGCAACAGGGACGGGGAGCTGTTTTTT
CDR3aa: CASSNRDGELFF

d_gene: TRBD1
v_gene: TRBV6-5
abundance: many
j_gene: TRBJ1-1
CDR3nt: TGTGCCAGCAGTTACAACCAGGGGGGAACTGAAGCTTTCTTT
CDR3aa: CASSYNQGGTEAFF

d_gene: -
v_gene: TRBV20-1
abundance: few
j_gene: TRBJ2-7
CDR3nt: TGCAGTGCTCCGACAATTACCTTCGACGAGCAGTACTTC
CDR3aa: CSAPTITFDEQYF

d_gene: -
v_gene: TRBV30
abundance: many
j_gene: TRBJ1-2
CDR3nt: TGTGCCTGGAGTGTTCTGGGGGCAACCCTAGACTACACCTTC
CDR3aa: CAWSVLGATLDYTF

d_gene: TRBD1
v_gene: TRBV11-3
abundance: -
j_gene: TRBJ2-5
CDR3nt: TGTGCCAGCAGCTTAGTCCTCGACAGGGGGAGAGAGACCCAGTACTTC
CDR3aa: CASSLVLDRGRETQYF

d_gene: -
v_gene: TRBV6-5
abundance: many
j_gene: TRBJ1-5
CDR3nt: TGTGCCAGCATTCCCGAGGGGGGCGATCAGCCCCAGCATTTT
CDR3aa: CASIPEGGDQPQHF

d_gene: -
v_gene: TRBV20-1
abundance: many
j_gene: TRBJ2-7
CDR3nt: TGCAGTGCTAGGGGGGTTGACTCCTACGAGCAGTACTTC
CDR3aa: CSARGVDSYEQYF

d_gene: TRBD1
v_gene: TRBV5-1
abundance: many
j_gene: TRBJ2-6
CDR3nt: TGCGCCAGCAGCCAGGGGGGGACAGGGGGCTTGTCCGGGGCCAACGTCCTGACTTTC
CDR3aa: CASSQGGTGGLSGANVLTF